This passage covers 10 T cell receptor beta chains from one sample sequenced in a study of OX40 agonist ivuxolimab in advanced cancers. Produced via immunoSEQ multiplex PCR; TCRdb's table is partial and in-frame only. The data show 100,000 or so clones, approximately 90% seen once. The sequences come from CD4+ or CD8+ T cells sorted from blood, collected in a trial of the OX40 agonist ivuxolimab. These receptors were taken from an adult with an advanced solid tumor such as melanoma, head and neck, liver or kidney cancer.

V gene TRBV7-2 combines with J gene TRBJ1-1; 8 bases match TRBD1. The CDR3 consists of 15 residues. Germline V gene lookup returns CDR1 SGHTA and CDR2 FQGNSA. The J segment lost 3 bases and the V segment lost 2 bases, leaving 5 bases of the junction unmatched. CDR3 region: CASSLSQGAHTEAFF. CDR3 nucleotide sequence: TGTGCCAGCAGCTTATCCCAGGGGGCCCACACTGAAGCTTTCTTT.

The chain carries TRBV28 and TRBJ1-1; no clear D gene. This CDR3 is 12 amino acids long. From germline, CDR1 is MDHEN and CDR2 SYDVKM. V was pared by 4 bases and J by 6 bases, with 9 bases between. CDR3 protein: CASSSSGAEAFF. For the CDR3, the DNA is TGTGCCAGCAGTTCTTCTGGGGCTGAAGCTTTCTTT.

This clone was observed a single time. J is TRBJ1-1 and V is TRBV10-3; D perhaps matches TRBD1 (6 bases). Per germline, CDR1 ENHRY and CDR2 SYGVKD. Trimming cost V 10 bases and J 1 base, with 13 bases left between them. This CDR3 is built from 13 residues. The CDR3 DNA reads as TGTGCCACACTCCCGGGACAGAACACTGAAGCTTTCTTT. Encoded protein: CATLPGQNTEAFF.

CDR3 in amino acids: CASSPGESYEQYV. The CDR3 DNA reads as TGTGCCAGCTCACCCGGGGAATCCTACGAGCAGTACGTC. This chain connects TRBV18 to TRBJ2-7; TRBD2 might be the D (5 bases). Germline-derived CDR1 and CDR2 are KGHSH and LQKENI. The CDR3 has 13 amino acids. V was trimmed by 3 bases and J by 1 base, leaving 7 bases between them.

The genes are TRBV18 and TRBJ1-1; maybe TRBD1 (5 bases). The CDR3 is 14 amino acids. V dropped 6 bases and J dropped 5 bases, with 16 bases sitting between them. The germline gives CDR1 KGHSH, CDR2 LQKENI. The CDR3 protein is CASSPRGGDTEAFF. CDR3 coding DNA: TGTGCCAGCTCTCCTAGGGGCGGGGATACTGAAGCTTTCTTT.

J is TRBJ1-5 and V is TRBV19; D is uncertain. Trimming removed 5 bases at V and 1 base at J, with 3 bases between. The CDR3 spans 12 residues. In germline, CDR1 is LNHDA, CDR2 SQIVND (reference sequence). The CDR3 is CASSLSNQPQHF. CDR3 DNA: TGTGCCAGTAGTCTAAGCAATCAGCCCCAGCATTTT.

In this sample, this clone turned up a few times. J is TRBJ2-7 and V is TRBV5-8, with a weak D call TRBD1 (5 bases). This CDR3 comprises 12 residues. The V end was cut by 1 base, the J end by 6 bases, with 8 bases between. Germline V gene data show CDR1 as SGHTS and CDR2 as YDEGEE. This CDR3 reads CASSLQGTEQYF. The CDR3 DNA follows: TGTGCCAGCAGCTTGCAGGGCACCGAGCAGTACTTC.

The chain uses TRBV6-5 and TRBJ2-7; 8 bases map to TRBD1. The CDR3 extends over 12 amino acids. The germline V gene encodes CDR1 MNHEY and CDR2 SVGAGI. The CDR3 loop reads CATSSGQGAKDV. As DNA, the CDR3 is TGTGCCACCTCTTCCGGGCAGGGGGCTAAAGACGTC.

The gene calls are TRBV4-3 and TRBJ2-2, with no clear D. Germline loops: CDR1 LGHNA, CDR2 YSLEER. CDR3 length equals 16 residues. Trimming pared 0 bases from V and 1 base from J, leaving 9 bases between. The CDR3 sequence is CASSQDPGLNTGELFF. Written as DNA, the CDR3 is TGCGCCAGCAGCCAAGACCCCGGATTGAACACCGGGGAGCTGTTTTTT.

The CDR3: CASSLAYETGELFF. The DNA for the CDR3 is TGTGCCAGCAGCTTGGCCTACGAAACCGGGGAGCTGTTTTTT. This chain links TRBV11-3 with TRBJ2-2; D remains unclear. This CDR3 contains 14 residues. V lost 3 bases to trimming and J lost 5 bases, with 10 bases between them. Germline CDR1 is SGHNT and CDR2 is YENEEA.